The clone carrying this T cell receptor beta chain was observed a few times. Its specificity is unknown. The data stem from a study of T cell repertoires in cytomegalovirus infection. In the study overall: Peptides in the study included HLA-C-restricted and HLA-B-restricted CMV epitopes. Both a matching HLA type and CMV infection were indicated by public TCR beta signatures.

TCRdb reprocessed the reads via MiXCR and lists one record per CDR3 protein. In the table there are around 430,000 distinct CDR3 sequences, roughly 46% of which are singletons. The V gene's germline CDR1 is SEHNR and CDR2 FQNEAQ (reference sequence). V was shortened by 2 bases and J by 2 bases, with 11 bases between the two germline ends. This CDR3 spans 15 amino acids. This clonotype was sampled from a human donor in good health (CMV status not recorded). Some clones in this sample may be carry-over from other donors' samples. Sequences were derived from cultured PBMCs, sampled from culture after CMV antigen stimulation. The chain has TRBV7-9 and TRBJ2-3, with unresolved D. CDR3 nucleotides: TGTGCCAGCAGCTTAAATGTCGGGTTCACAGATACGCAGTATTTT. It codes for CASSLNVGFTDTQYF.